The present T cell receptor (beta chain) was sequenced within a study of control samples from healthy donors and cancer patients. Germline values: CDR1 MNHNY, CDR2 SVGAGI (reference sequence). With 3 bases clipped from V and 11 bases from J, the junction kept 5 bases outside the gene matches. The CDR3 runs to 12 residues. Sequencing used immunoSEQ multiplex PCR; TCRdb keeps in-frame clones, though not all of them. There are 100,000 to 150,000 clones in the sample; about 86% occur only once, and about 12% lies in the top ten. This TCR was recovered from a man in his thirties or forties in good health. The chain is built from TRBV6-6 and TRBJ1-1; the match to TRBD1 covers 8 bases. Sequenced sample: blood. The CDR3: CASSYRTGLAFF. The CDR3 DNA sequence: TGTGCCAGCAGTTATAGGACAGGGCTGGCTTTCTTT.